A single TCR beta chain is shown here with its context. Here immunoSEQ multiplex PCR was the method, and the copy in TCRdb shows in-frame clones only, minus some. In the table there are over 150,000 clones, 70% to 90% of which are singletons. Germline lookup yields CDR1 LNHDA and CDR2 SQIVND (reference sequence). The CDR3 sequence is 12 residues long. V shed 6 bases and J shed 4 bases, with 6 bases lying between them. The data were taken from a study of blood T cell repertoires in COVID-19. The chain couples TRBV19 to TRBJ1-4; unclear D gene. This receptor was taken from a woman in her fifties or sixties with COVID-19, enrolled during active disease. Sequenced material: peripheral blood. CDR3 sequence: CASSFYNEKLFF. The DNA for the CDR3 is TGTGCCAGTAGCTTTTATAATGAAAAACTGTTTTTT.